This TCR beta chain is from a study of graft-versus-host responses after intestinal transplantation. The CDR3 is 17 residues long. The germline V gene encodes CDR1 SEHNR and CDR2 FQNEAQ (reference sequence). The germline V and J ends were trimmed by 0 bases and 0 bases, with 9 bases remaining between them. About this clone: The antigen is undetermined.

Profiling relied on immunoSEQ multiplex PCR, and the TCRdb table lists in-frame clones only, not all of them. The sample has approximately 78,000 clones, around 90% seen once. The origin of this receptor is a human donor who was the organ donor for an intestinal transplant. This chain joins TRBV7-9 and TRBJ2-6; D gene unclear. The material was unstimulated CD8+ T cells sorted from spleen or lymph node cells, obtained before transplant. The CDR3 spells CASSLAQAVSGANVLTF. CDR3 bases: TGTGCCAGCAGCTTAGCTCAGGCGGTCTCTGGGGCCAACGTCCTGACTTTC.